This T cell receptor beta chain emerged from a study of blood T cell repertoires in COVID-19. Profiled with immunoSEQ multiplex PCR; TCRdb holds only in-frame clones, not every one. The data hold roughly 200,000 clones, with about 82% observed a single time. Assignments of participants to cohorts depended upon their own reported clinical history. Germline loops: CDR1 LNHDA, CDR2 SQIVND (reference sequence). The germline V and J ends were trimmed by 4 bases and 3 bases, with 16 bases remaining between them. The CDR3 sequence is 15 residues long. The material sequenced was PBMCs or T cells enriched from blood (not recorded which). V is TRBV19 and J is TRBJ2-7, with D tentatively TRBD1 (6 bases). The clonotype originates from a man in his forties with acute COVID-19. CDR3 DNA sequence: TGTGCCAGTAGTACTCCCCGCGGACAGCGCTACGAGCAGTACTTC. This encodes CASSTPRGQRYEQYF.